What follows describes a single T cell receptor (beta chain). What it recognizes is unknown. This record comes from a study of beta chain features in type 1 diabetes. The investigators reverse transcribed all of the isolated RNA, so they sequenced expressed TCRB transcripts. About 3.57 million reads per sample on average were obtained from naive, central memory and regulatory T cell samples. Repertoires were generated with immunoSEQ multiplex PCR, while TCRdb's copy carries only in-frame clones and drops some. The sample lists approximately 470,000 clones, roughly 31% occurring once. Study-level results: Among patients, naive, central memory and Treg TCRB repertoires appeared more similar than among healthy donors. PCR might show a preference for shorter templates, equally across patients and controls.

Researchers reported sorting CD4+ naive, central memory, regulatory and stem cell-like memory cells via CD45RO/CCR7/CD25/CD127/CD95/CD27. The trim removed 0 bases at V and 0 bases at J, leaving 1 base unmatched. CDR3 size: 15 residues. Per the germline V gene, CDR1 is LNHNV and CDR2 is YYDKDF (reference sequence). The sequence derives from a man aged 18 to 30 in good health. The sequencing input was naive CD4+ T cells from blood. The chain links TRBV15 to TRBJ2-7; 8 bases match TRBD1. Written as DNA, the CDR3 is TGTGCCACCAGCAGAGACACAGGGGGCTCCTACGAGCAGTACTTC. Translating it yields CATSRDTGGSYEQYF.